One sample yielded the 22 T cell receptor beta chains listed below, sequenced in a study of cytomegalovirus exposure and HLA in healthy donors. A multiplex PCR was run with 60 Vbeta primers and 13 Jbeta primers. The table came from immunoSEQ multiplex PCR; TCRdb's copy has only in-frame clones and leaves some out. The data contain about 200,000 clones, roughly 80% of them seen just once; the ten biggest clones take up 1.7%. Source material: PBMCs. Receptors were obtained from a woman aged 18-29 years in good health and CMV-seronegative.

CDR3 in DNA: TGTGCCAGCAGCCCCGCCCTAGCGGGAGACTCCTACGAGCAGTACTTC. This translates into CASSPALAGDSYEQYF. The V and J genes are TRBV11-2 and TRBJ2-7, with 10 bases lining up with TRBD2. V was clipped by 5 bases and J by 0 bases; unmatched bases: 7. The CDR3 length is 16 residues. The germline CDR1 and CDR2 sequences are SGHAT and FQNNGV.

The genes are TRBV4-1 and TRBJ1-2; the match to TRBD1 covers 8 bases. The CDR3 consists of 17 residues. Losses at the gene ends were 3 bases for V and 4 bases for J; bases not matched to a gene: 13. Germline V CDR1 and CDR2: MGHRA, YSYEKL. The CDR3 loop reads CASSQRMTGAALYGYTF. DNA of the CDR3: TGCGCCAGCAGCCAGAGAATGACAGGGGCCGCCCTCTATGGCTACACCTTC.

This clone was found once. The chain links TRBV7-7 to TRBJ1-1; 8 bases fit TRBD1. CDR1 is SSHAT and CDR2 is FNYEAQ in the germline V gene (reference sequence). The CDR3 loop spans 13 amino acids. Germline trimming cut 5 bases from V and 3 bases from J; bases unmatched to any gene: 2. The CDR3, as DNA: TGTGCCAGCAGCCCGGACAGGGACACTGAAGCTTTCTTT. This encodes CASSPDRDTEAFF.

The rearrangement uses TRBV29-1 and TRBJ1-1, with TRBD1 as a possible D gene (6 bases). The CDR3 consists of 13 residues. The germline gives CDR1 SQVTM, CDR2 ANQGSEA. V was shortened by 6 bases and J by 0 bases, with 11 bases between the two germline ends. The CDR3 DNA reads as TGCAGCGTCAGGGGAGACATGAACACTGAAGCTTTCTTT. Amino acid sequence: CSVRGDMNTEAFF. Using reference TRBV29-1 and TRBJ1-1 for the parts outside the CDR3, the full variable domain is SAVISQKPSRDICQRGTSLTIQCQVDSQVTMMFWYRQQPGQSLTLIATANQGSEATYESGFVIDKFPISRPNLTFSTLTVSNMSPEDSSIYLCSVRGDMNTEAFFGQGTRLTVV.

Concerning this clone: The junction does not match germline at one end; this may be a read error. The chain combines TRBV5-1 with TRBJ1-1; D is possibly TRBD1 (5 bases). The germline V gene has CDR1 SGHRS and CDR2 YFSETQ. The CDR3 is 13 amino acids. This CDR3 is CASSPTGGAEAFF. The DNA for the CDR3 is TGTGCCAGCAGCCCGACGGGGGGAGCTGAAGCTTTCTTT.

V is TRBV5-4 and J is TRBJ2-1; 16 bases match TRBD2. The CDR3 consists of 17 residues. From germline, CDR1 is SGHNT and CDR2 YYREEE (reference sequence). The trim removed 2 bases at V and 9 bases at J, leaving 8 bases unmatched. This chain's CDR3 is CASSLSGTSGRAREQFF. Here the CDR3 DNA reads TGTGCCAGCAGCTTATCCGGGACTAGCGGGAGGGCTCGTGAGCAGTTCTTC.

CDR3 nucleotide sequence: TGTGCCAGCAGCTTAGCCGGGACAGATCGCACAGATACGCAGTATTTT. It specifies CASSLAGTDRTDTQYF. This sequence joins TRBV7-2 and TRBJ2-3; 7 nucleotides line up with TRBD1. The CDR3 has 16 residues. The V and J ends lost 0 bases and 1 base, in that order; junction bases with no gene match: 4. The germline V gene has CDR1 SGHTA and CDR2 FQGNSA.

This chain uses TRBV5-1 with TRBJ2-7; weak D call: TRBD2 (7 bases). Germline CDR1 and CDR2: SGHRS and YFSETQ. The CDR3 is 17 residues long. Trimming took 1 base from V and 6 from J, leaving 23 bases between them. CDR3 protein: CASSLLRGEGRPREQYV. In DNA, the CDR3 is TGCGCCAGCAGCTTGCTTAGGGGGGAGGGCCGCCCGCGCGAGCAGTACGTC.

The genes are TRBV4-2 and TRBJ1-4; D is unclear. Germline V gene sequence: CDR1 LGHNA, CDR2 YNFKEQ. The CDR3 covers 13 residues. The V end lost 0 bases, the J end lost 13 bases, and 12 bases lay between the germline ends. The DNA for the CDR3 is TGTGCCAGCAGCCAAGAGAGCCCTCTTAGACTGTTTTTT. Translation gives CASSQESPLRLFF.

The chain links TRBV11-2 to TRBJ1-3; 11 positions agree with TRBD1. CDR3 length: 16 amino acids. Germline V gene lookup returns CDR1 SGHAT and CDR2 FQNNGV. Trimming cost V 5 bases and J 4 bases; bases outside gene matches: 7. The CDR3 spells CASSPLDRGPGNTIYF. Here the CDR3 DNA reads TGTGCCAGCAGCCCCTTGGACAGGGGGCCCGGAAACACCATATATTTT.

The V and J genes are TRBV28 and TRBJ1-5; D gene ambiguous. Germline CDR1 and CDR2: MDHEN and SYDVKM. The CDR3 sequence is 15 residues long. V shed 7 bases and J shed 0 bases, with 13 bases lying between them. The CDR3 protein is CASIGGQVSNQPQHF. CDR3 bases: TGTGCCAGCATAGGTGGGCAGGTTAGCAATCAGCCCCAGCATTTT.

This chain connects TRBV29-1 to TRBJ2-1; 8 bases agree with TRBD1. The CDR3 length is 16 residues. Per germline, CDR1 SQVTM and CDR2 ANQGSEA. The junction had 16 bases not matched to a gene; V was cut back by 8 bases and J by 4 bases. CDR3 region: CSLETPGQADYNEQFF. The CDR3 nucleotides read TGCAGCCTGGAGACGCCGGGACAGGCGGATTACAATGAGCAGTTCTTC.

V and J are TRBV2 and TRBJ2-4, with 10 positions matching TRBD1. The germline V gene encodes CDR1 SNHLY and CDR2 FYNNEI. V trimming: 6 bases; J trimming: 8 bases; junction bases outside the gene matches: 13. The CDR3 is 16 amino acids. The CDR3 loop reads CASSRDRGWVLDIQYF. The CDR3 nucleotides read TGTGCCAGCAGCCGGGACAGGGGCTGGGTTCTGGACATTCAGTACTTC.

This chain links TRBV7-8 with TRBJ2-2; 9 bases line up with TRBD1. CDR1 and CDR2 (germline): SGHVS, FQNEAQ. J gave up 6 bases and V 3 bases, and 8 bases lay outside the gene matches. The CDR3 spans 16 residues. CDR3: CASSFWGQGRAGELFF. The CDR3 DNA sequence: TGTGCCAGCAGCTTCTGGGGACAGGGACGAGCCGGGGAGCTGTTTTTT.

CDR3 protein: CATQGLAPSSYNEQFF. The CDR3 DNA follows: TGTGCCACACAGGGGCTAGCGCCCAGCTCCTACAATGAGCAGTTCTTC. The chain recombines TRBV19 with TRBJ2-1; the D gene is possibly TRBD1 (7 bases). The CDR3 extends over 16 amino acids. Deletions cut 10 bases from V and 0 bases from J, with 19 bases between. The germline gives CDR1 LNHDA, CDR2 SQIVND (reference sequence). Full variable domain (outside the CDR3, taken from reference TRBV19 and TRBJ2-1): DGGITQSPKYLFRKEGQNVTLSCEQNLNHDAMYWYRQDPGQGLRLIYYSQIVNDFQKGDIAEGYSVSREKKESFPLTVTSAQKNPTAFYLCATQGLAPSSYNEQFFGPGTRLTVL.

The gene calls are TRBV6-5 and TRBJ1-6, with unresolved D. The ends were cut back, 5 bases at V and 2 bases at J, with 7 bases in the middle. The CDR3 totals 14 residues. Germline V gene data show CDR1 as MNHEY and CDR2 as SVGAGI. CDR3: CASSPGTYNSPLHF. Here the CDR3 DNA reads TGTGCCAGCAGTCCCGGGACCTATAATTCACCCCTCCACTTT.

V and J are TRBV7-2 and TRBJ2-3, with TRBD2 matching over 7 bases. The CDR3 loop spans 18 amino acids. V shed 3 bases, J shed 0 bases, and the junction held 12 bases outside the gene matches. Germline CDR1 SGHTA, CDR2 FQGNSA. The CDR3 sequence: CASSFGLTTSPSTDTQYF. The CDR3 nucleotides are TGTGCCAGCAGCTTCGGACTAACGACTAGCCCGAGCACAGATACGCAGTATTTT.

CDR3 loop: CASSQVQGERDEQFF. In nucleotides, the CDR3 is TGCGCCAGCAGCCAAGTCCAGGGGGAGAGGGATGAGCAGTTCTTC. The genes are TRBV4-1 and TRBJ2-1; the match to TRBD1 covers 7 bases. CDR3 length: 15 residues. V dropped 1 base and J dropped 8; count of bases not matched to a gene: 8. The V gene's germline CDR1 is MGHRA and CDR2 YSYEKL.

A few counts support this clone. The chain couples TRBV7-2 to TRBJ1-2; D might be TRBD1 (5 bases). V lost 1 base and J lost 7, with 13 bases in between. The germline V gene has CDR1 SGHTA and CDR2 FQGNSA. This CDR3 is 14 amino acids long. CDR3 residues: CASSLGSAGRGYTF. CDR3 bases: TGTGCCAGCAGCTTAGGTTCTGCGGGGCGTGGCTACACCTTC.

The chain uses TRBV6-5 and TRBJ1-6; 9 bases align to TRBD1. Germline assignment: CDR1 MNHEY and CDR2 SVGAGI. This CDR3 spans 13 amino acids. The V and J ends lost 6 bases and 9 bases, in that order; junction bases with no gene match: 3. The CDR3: CASRGQGGSPLHF. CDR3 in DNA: TGTGCCAGCAGGGGACAGGGCGGTTCACCCCTCCACTTT.

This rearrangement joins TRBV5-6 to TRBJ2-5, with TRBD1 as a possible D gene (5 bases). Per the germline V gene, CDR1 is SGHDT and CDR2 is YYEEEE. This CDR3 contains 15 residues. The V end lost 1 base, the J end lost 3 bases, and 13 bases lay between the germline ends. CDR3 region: CASSLRRQIEETQYF. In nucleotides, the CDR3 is TGTGCCAGCAGCTTGAGGAGACAGATCGAAGAGACCCAGTACTTC.

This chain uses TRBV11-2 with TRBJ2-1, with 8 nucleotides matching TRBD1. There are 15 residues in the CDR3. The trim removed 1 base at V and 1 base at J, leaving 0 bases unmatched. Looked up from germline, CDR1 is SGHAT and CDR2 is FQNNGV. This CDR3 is CASSLGQGSYNEQFF. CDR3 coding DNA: TGTGCCAGCAGCTTAGGACAGGGGTCCTACAATGAGCAGTTCTTC.